This T cell receptor beta chain was sequenced during a study of blood T cell repertoires in COVID-19 (dated by TCRdb to 2020 to 2021). Broadly, across the study: The collaborator samples originated in the United States, Italy and Spain and spanned the acute and convalescent phases of COVID-19. The dataset comprised deeply sampled blood TCRbeta repertoires from subjects exposed to, actively infected with, or recovered from COVID-19. The samples were drawn from the first 160 participants of the ongoing ImmuneRACE study and from over a thousand subjects provided by 6 global collaborators. HLA class I and class II types, where available, came from metadata supplied by the sample provider rather than from assay-based typing. The prospective study material was composed of cDNA or gDNA derived from T cells, B-cell-depleted T cells, or PBMCs. The repertoires were made available in a free public database intended to serve as a resource for research on the immune response to SARS-CoV-2. Nearly every sample came with metadata listing a de-identified subject ID, COVID-19 status, age in years and sex.

Collaborating institutions collected whole blood in K2EDTA tubes following their own protocols. For TCRbeta analysis, collaborators shipped samples as frozen whole blood, isolated PBMCs, or DNA extracted from either of those sample types. The immunoSEQ Assay, a bias-controlled multiplex PCR, was used to amplify TCRbeta CDR3 regions from genomic DNA. Under the source paper's analysis protocol: Within the assay, amplification of reference gene primers was used to estimate how many nucleated cells each sample contained. To quantify the absolute abundance of each unique TCRbeta CDR3 rearrangement, sequence reads were collapsed and filtered. For each sample, productive Simpson clonality was calculated as the square root of Simpson's diversity index across productive rearrangements. TCRdb holds this immuneACCESS table with in-frame rearrangements only. Some clones are missing; in checked studies, unresolved V genes explain under half, and the rest has no known cause. The V and J calls and clone size are taken from that table; D and trimming were inferred from the DNA. This sample holds some 130,000 clones; more than 60% were observed only once. Under 15% of the sample belongs to the ten largest clones.

The full study reports these points: The amount of clinical and demographic metadata varied by source and participant and was provided uncurated.

About this clone: The antigen this receptor binds is unknown. No much larger clone is present one base from it, and per-base qualities are unavailable.

CDR1 and CDR2, looked up from the germline V gene, are MNHEY and SVGAGI. CDR3 length: 11 amino acids, cysteine to phenylalanine. Kept here is only the CDR3 DNA, which spans 33 bases and is read in frame from base 1. The junction shows trimming of 7 bases on V and 3 bases on J, plus 6 bases between the germline ends. Sequencing was performed on peripheral blood. The receptor was derived from a man older than 75 with acute or convalescent COVID-19. In this chain, TRBV6-5 is recombined with TRBJ1-1, with the D gene too uncertain to name. The CDR3 corresponds to CASTPDTEAFF. The nucleotide sequence reads TGTGCCAGCACCCCGGACACTGAAGCTTTCTTT.